This is a list of T cell receptor beta chains from one sample in a study of CDR3 diversity in severe acne. TCRdb analysed the PCR reads with MiXCR anew, one entry per CDR3 protein. The data show more than 85,000 distinct CDR3 sequences, with roughly 51% seen just once and 9.5% to 15% held by the top ten. The sample was blood. The receptors come from a male donor with acne. Both conserved end residues are part of each CDR3. A D gene is named only where the DNA matches it firmly. Rows may omit the clone size; those that give it use once, few, many or a size class.

j_gene: TRBJ2-7; v_gene: TRBV10-3; d_gene: .; abundance: many; CDR3nt: TGTGCCATCAGTGAGTTGCGGGGTGGTGGCTACGAGCAGTACTTC; CDR3aa: CAISELRGGGYEQYF
j_gene: TRBJ1-2; v_gene: TRBV9; d_gene: .; abundance: .; CDR3nt: TGTGCCAGCAGCCCTCGACAGAAGGCGGGCGGCTACACCTTC; CDR3aa: CASSPRQKAGGYTF
j_gene: TRBJ1-2; v_gene: TRBV4-3; d_gene: TRBD1; abundance: .; CDR3nt: TGCGCCAGCAGCCAAGGACAGGGAAGCGGTGGCTACACCTTC; CDR3aa: CASSQGQGSGGYTF
j_gene: TRBJ2-7; v_gene: TRBV4-3; d_gene: .; abundance: .; CDR3nt: TGCGCCAGCAGCGTCCCGGGACTTATCTACGAGCAGTACTTC; CDR3aa: CASSVPGLIYEQYF
j_gene: TRBJ2-3; v_gene: TRBV5-1; d_gene: .; abundance: many; CDR3nt: TGCGCCAGCAGCCCTGGACCTGGCACAGATACGCAGTATTTT; CDR3aa: CASSPGPGTDTQYF
j_gene: TRBJ2-7; v_gene: TRBV5-1; d_gene: TRBD1; abundance: .; CDR3nt: TGCGCCAGCAGCTTATCCAGGGGGCAAGTCGAGCAGTACTTC; CDR3aa: CASSLSRGQVEQYF
j_gene: TRBJ1-1; v_gene: TRBV12-3/TRBV12-4; d_gene: .; abundance: many; CDR3nt: TGTGCCAGCAGTCCTGGGACTTCGAGCACTGAAGCTTTCTTT; CDR3aa: CASSPGTSSTEAFF
j_gene: TRBJ1-3; v_gene: TRBV25-1; d_gene: .; abundance: .; CDR3nt: TGTGCCAGCAGTTCCCGGGGGGGTAACGGAAACACCATATATTTT; CDR3aa: CASSSRGGNGNTIYF
j_gene: TRBJ1-1; v_gene: TRBV5-4; d_gene: .; abundance: .; CDR3nt: TGTGCCAGCAGCTTGCACGGTACCGCTGAAGCTTTCTTT; CDR3aa: CASSLHGTAEAFF
j_gene: TRBJ2-1; v_gene: TRBV24-1; d_gene: TRBD1; abundance: many; CDR3nt: TGTGCCACCAGTGATTCATCCGGGACAGGGCATTACAATGAGCAGTTCTTC; CDR3aa: CATSDSSGTGHYNEQFF
j_gene: TRBJ2-5; v_gene: TRBV19; d_gene: .; abundance: .; CDR3nt: TGTGCCAGTAGTCGTCCAAGCGACGGGGAGACCCAGTACTTC; CDR3aa: CASSRPSDGETQYF
j_gene: TRBJ1-6; v_gene: TRBV7-8; d_gene: .; abundance: .; CDR3nt: TGTGCCAGCAGCTTGAGGGGCGGAATCTCCTATAATTCACCCCTCCACTTT; CDR3aa: CASSLRGGISYNSPLHF
j_gene: TRBJ2-7; v_gene: TRBV7-9; d_gene: .; abundance: medium-sized; CDR3nt: TGTGCCAGCAGCCCAGATGTTGCCGAGCAGTACTTC; CDR3aa: CASSPDVAEQYF
j_gene: TRBJ2-7; v_gene: TRBV20-1; d_gene: TRBD2; abundance: .; CDR3nt: TGCAGTGCTAGAGCCCGGACTAGCGGGAGTACTTACGAGCAGTACTTC; CDR3aa: CSARARTSGSTYEQYF
j_gene: TRBJ2-7; v_gene: TRBV6-1; d_gene: .; abundance: once; CDR3nt: TGTGCCAGCAGTTTAGACGACGGGGGCTCCTACGAGCAGTACTTC; CDR3aa: CASSLDDGGSYEQYF
j_gene: TRBJ2-7; v_gene: TRBV5-5; d_gene: TRBD1; abundance: many; CDR3nt: TGTGCCAGCAGCGTGGGGGACAGGGGCTACGAGCAGTACTTC; CDR3aa: CASSVGDRGYEQYF
j_gene: TRBJ2-7; v_gene: TRBV11-2; d_gene: TRBD1; abundance: .; CDR3nt: TGTGCCAGCAGCTCAACTACCAGACAGGGATCGTACGAGCAGTACTTC; CDR3aa: CASSSTTRQGSYEQYF
j_gene: TRBJ2-1; v_gene: TRBV20-1; d_gene: .; abundance: medium-sized; CDR3nt: TGCAGTGCTAGGGGTTACAATGAGCAGTTCTTC; CDR3aa: CSARGYNEQFF
j_gene: TRBJ1-5; v_gene: TRBV5-5; d_gene: .; abundance: many; CDR3nt: TGTGCCAGCAGCTCCTTAGGGGCTAGCAATCAGCCCCAGCATTTT; CDR3aa: CASSSLGASNQPQHF
j_gene: TRBJ2-2; v_gene: TRBV2; d_gene: TRBD2; abundance: .; CDR3nt: TGTGCCAGCCGCGGGGGGCAGTACACCGAGAAGCAGTTTTTT; CDR3aa: CASRGGQYTEKQFF
j_gene: TRBJ1-5; v_gene: TRBV5-5; d_gene: TRBD1; abundance: .; CDR3nt: TGTGCCAGCAGCTTGGTTCCCGGGACAGGGGCGAATCAGCCCCAGCATTTT; CDR3aa: CASSLVPGTGANQPQHF
j_gene: TRBJ2-1; v_gene: TRBV5-1; d_gene: TRBD1; abundance: many; CDR3nt: TGCGCCAGCAGCGCCGGGACAGGGGGCTACAATGAGCAGTTCTTC; CDR3aa: CASSAGTGGYNEQFF
j_gene: TRBJ2-2; v_gene: TRBV28; d_gene: .; abundance: few; CDR3nt: TGTGCCAGCAGTTTAATCGGGACGAACACCGGGGAGCTGTTTTTT; CDR3aa: CASSLIGTNTGELFF
j_gene: TRBJ2-5; v_gene: TRBV12-3/TRBV12-4; d_gene: TRBD1; abundance: many; CDR3nt: TGTGCCAGTCGGACAGGGTATTCCCAAGAGACCCAGTACTTC; CDR3aa: CASRTGYSQETQYF
j_gene: TRBJ2-7; v_gene: TRBV30; d_gene: TRBD2; abundance: .; CDR3nt: TGTGCCTGGTCCTACTCCGGGACTAGCGGGATCGAAGGCGAGCAGTACTTC; CDR3aa: CAWSYSGTSGIEGEQYF
j_gene: TRBJ1-5; v_gene: TRBV29-1; d_gene: .; abundance: many; CDR3nt: TGCAGCGTTGGATCAGGGAGCAATCAGCCCCAGCATTTT; CDR3aa: CSVGSGSNQPQHF
j_gene: TRBJ2-5; v_gene: TRBV7-9; d_gene: TRBD2; abundance: .; CDR3nt: TGTGCCAGCAGCGCCCCTAGCGGCCAAGAGACCCAGTACTTC; CDR3aa: CASSAPSGQETQYF
j_gene: TRBJ1-1; v_gene: TRBV28; d_gene: .; abundance: many; CDR3nt: TGTGCCAGCAGTCGGGACGAGAAAGCTTTCTTT; CDR3aa: CASSRDEKAFF
j_gene: TRBJ2-1; v_gene: TRBV12-5; d_gene: .; abundance: .; CDR3nt: TGTGCTAGTGCCCCCTCCCGGGACCCAAGGAATGAGCAGTTCTTC; CDR3aa: CASAPSRDPRNEQFF
j_gene: TRBJ2-2; v_gene: TRBV5-4; d_gene: .; abundance: few; CDR3nt: TGTGCCAGCAGCTTCCGGGAGACCTCCACCGGGGAGCTGTTTTTT; CDR3aa: CASSFRETSTGELFF
j_gene: TRBJ2-1; v_gene: TRBV20-1; d_gene: .; abundance: many; CDR3nt: TGCAGTGCTAGGGTGAGCGGACCCAGCTCCTACAATGAGCAGTTCTTC; CDR3aa: CSARVSGPSSYNEQFF
j_gene: TRBJ2-7; v_gene: TRBV4-3; d_gene: .; abundance: .; CDR3nt: TGCGCCAGCAGCCTTTACCCGGACAGCTCCTACGAGCAGTACTTC; CDR3aa: CASSLYPDSSYEQYF
j_gene: TRBJ2-1; v_gene: TRBV6-4; d_gene: TRBD2; abundance: once; CDR3nt: TGTGCCAGCAGTGTCTCACTAGCGGGGTACAATGAGCAGTTCTTC; CDR3aa: CASSVSLAGYNEQFF
j_gene: TRBJ2-7; v_gene: TRBV27; d_gene: .; abundance: .; CDR3nt: TGTGCCAGAAGGACCCCCTCGCGGCCCTACGAGCAGTACTTC; CDR3aa: CARRTPSRPYEQYF
j_gene: TRBJ1-2; v_gene: TRBV11-2; d_gene: TRBD1; abundance: .; CDR3nt: TGTGCCAGCAGCTTTTCCAGGGGGGTAGACTATGGCTACACCTTC; CDR3aa: CASSFSRGVDYGYTF
j_gene: TRBJ2-7; v_gene: TRBV20-1; d_gene: .; abundance: .; CDR3nt: TGCAGTGCTAGAAGTCGGGACCTCCTAACTTACGAGCAGTACTTC; CDR3aa: CSARSRDLLTYEQYF
j_gene: TRBJ2-3; v_gene: TRBV6-6; d_gene: .; abundance: many; CDR3nt: TGTGCCAGCAGTTACGGGCGTGAAACAGATACGCAGTATTTT; CDR3aa: CASSYGRETDTQYF
j_gene: TRBJ2-1; v_gene: TRBV20-1; d_gene: TRBD2; abundance: .; CDR3nt: TGCAGTGCTAGGCGGGGGGCCTCCTCCAATGAGCAGTCCTTC; CDR3aa: CSARRGASSNEQSF
j_gene: TRBJ2-7; v_gene: TRBV13; d_gene: .; abundance: .; CDR3nt: TGTGCCAGCAGCTTGGTACTAGAAGAGCAGTACTTC; CDR3aa: CASSLVLEEQYF
j_gene: TRBJ2-3; v_gene: TRBV7-9; d_gene: TRBD1; abundance: many; CDR3nt: TGTGCCAGCAGCTTAAGGGATCCTCTGACAGGGGGCCCAGATACGCAGTATTTT; CDR3aa: CASSLRDPLTGGPDTQYF
j_gene: TRBJ2-5; v_gene: TRBV7-8; d_gene: .; abundance: .; CDR3nt: TGTGCCAGCAGCTTAATTCTTATTCCAGAAGAGACCCAGTACTTC; CDR3aa: CASSLILIPEETQYF
j_gene: TRBJ1-2; v_gene: TRBV29-1; d_gene: .; abundance: medium-sized; CDR3nt: TGCAGCGTTGGGCAGGGTAGGGGCTACACCTTC; CDR3aa: CSVGQGRGYTF
j_gene: TRBJ2-7; v_gene: TRBV9; d_gene: .; abundance: .; CDR3nt: TGTGCCAGCAGCGTAGAACCCTACTACGAGCAGTACTTC; CDR3aa: CASSVEPYYEQYF
j_gene: TRBJ2-2; v_gene: TRBV19; d_gene: .; abundance: .; CDR3nt: TGTGCCAGTAGTATAGTCAGGGGACCGTCGAACACCGGGGAGCTGTTTTTT; CDR3aa: CASSIVRGPSNTGELFF
j_gene: TRBJ1-1; v_gene: TRBV29-1; d_gene: .; abundance: .; CDR3nt: TGCAGCGTTGTATTGAATGAGGGAGACACTGAAGCTTTCTTT; CDR3aa: CSVVLNEGDTEAFF
j_gene: TRBJ1-4; v_gene: TRBV29-1; d_gene: .; abundance: .; CDR3nt: TGCAGCGTTGAATATGAAGAAAAACTGTTTTTT; CDR3aa: CSVEYEEKLFF
j_gene: TRBJ1-2; v_gene: TRBV28; d_gene: .; abundance: few; CDR3nt: TGTGCCAGCAGTTTGAGGGCCCTCGGGGGCAATGGCTACACCTTC; CDR3aa: CASSLRALGGNGYTF